The 21 T cell receptor beta chains below come from one sample, sequenced in a study of radiotherapy plus CTLA-4 blockade in lung cancer. Method: immunoSEQ multiplex PCR; TCRdb's copy keeps in-frame clones and lacks some. The top ten hold under 20% of the sample, which has roughly 51,000 clones, about 86% seen once. Sequences were derived from peripheral blood, sampled from a patient treated with radiotherapy plus ipilimumab. Every receptor here comes from a human donor with non-small cell lung cancer that progressed on radiotherapy plus ipilimumab. Some clones in this sample may be carry-over from other donors' samples.

Concerning this clone: Other DNA sequences in the same sample also yield this CDR3. V and J are TRBV7-8 and TRBJ2-3; possible D gene TRBD1, 5 bases. Germline lookup yields CDR1 SGHVS and CDR2 FQNEAQ. V lost 3 bases and J 2 bases, leaving 12 bases between the germline ends. The CDR3 is made up of 15 amino acids. CDR3 amino acids: CASSFRTGFTDTQYF. CDR3 DNA sequence: TGTGCCAGCAGCTTTAGAACAGGCTTCACAGATACGCAGTATTTT.

The chain links TRBV7-2 to TRBJ2-3; possible D gene TRBD2, 6 bases. Germline V gives CDR1 SGHTA, CDR2 FQGNSA. The CDR3 is made up of 14 amino acids. V lost 3 bases, J lost 7 bases, and 14 bases lay in between. The CDR3 reads CASSFVGSGYTQYF. The CDR3 bases are TGTGCCAGCAGCTTTGTAGGTAGCGGTTATACGCAGTATTTT.

The V and J genes are TRBV5-1 and TRBJ2-1; a possible D gene is TRBD2 (5 bases). Trimming removed 3 bases from V and 6 bases from J, with 16 bases in between. The CDR3 sequence is 15 residues long. Germline-derived CDR1 and CDR2 are SGHRS and YFSETQ. This CDR3 is CASSSLGVGGNEQFF. The CDR3 DNA follows: TGCGCCAGCAGCTCCCTCGGGGTAGGAGGCAATGAGCAGTTCTTC.

The chain links TRBV7-9 to TRBJ2-2; 8 bases are shared with TRBD1. Losses at the gene ends were 5 bases for V and 7 bases for J; bases not matched to a gene: 9. CDR1 and CDR2 from the germline V gene are SEHNR and FQNEAQ (reference sequence). The CDR3 loop spans 15 amino acids. Here the CDR3 reads CASSGRQGWSGELFF. Here the CDR3 DNA reads TGTGCCAGCAGCGGCAGACAGGGGTGGAGCGGGGAGCTGTTTTTT.

The V call is TRBV4-2, the J call TRBJ2-7; 7 positions match TRBD2. Germline V gene lookup returns CDR1 LGHNA and CDR2 YNFKEQ. Trimming at V came to 0 bases and at J to 7 bases, leaving 9 bases not matched to a gene. CDR3 size: 15 residues. This CDR3 is CASSQELAGAYEQYF. CDR3 in DNA: TGTGCCAGCAGCCAAGAGCTGGCGGGAGCTTATGAGCAGTACTTC.

This clone was seen only a few times. The V and J genes are TRBV18 and TRBJ1-1, with a weak D call TRBD1 (6 bases). Germline V lookup: CDR1 KGHSH, CDR2 LQKENI. This CDR3 comprises 16 residues. The V end lost 3 bases, the J end lost 1 base, and 15 bases lay between the germline ends. CDR3: CASSPGGARANTEAFF. CDR3 in DNA: TGTGCCAGCTCACCGGGGGGGGCTAGGGCGAACACTGAAGCTTTCTTT.

The chain joins TRBV19 to TRBJ2-2; 7 bases match TRBD2. V lost 6 bases to trimming and J lost 1 base; unmatched junction nucleotides: 5. CDR3 size: 15 residues. In germline, CDR1 is LNHDA, CDR2 SQIVND (reference sequence). The CDR3, as DNA: TGTGCCAGTAGGTCTGGGGGGGTGAACACCGGGGAGCTGTTTTTT. Its protein product is CASRSGGVNTGELFF.

This sequence joins TRBV25-1 and TRBJ2-2, with TRBD1 identical over 9 bases. V lost 6 bases to trimming and J lost 4 bases; unmatched junction nucleotides: 9. Germline CDR1 MGHDK, CDR2 SYGVNS. This CDR3 contains 16 residues. Here the CDR3 DNA reads TGTGCCAGCAGCAACCAAGGGACAGGGCTCACCGGGGAGCTGTTTTTT. This codes for CASSNQGTGLTGELFF.

V gene TRBV27 combines with J gene TRBJ2-3; no definite D call. The CDR3 is 13 residues long. The V and J ends lost 3 bases and 1 base respectively, with 5 bases between them. Germline V gene data show CDR1 as MNHEY and CDR2 as SMNVEV (reference sequence). CDR3: CASSLSRTDTQYF. CDR3 nucleotides: TGTGCCAGCAGTTTGAGTCGCACAGATACGCAGTATTTT.

J is TRBJ2-1 and V is TRBV9, with D possibly TRBD1 on 5 matching bases. Between the trimmed V and J ends, which lost 3 bases and 0 bases, there was a span of 13 bases. Germline V lookup: CDR1 SGDLS, CDR2 YYNGEE. The CDR3 consists of 16 residues. The CDR3 region is CASSGGDKGSYNEQFF. In DNA form, the CDR3 reads TGTGCCAGCAGCGGGGGCGACAAGGGCTCCTACAATGAGCAGTTCTTC.

The count of this clone is one. The chain has TRBV6-1 and TRBJ1-2, with D unresolved. Germline CDR1 reads MNHNS; CDR2 reads SASEGT. CDR3 length: 13 amino acids. V shed 7 bases and J shed 2 bases, with 11 bases lying between them. The CDR3 nucleotides read TGTGCCAGCATGGGCAGTCACAACTATGGCTACACCTTC. Translated: CASMGSHNYGYTF.

V usage is TRBV6-4 and J usage is TRBJ1-2; TRBD1 matches 9 bases. CDR3 length: 16 amino acids. After removal of 3 bases from V and 3 bases from J, the junction contained 8 bases not matched to a gene. Per germline, CDR1 MRHNA and CDR2 SNTAGT. The CDR3 reads CASSELTGGSYYGYTF. The CDR3 region has the DNA TGTGCCAGCAGTGAACTGACAGGGGGGTCGTACTATGGCTACACCTTC.

This clone was observed a few times. The rearrangement joins TRBV30 to TRBJ2-1, with D uncertain. Germline CDR1 and CDR2: GTSNPN and SVGIG (reference sequence). The CDR3 covers 13 residues. Deletions cut 0 bases from V and 4 bases from J, with 7 bases between. CDR3: CAWSVSLYNEQFF. CDR3 DNA: TGTGCCTGGAGTGTATCCCTATACAATGAGCAGTTCTTC.

This chain links TRBV19 with TRBJ1-2; 8 nucleotides line up with TRBD1. Looked up from germline, CDR1 is LNHDA and CDR2 is SQIVND (reference sequence). The V and J ends lost 6 bases and 4 bases, in that order; junction bases with no gene match: 7. This CDR3 has 14 amino acids. In DNA form, the CDR3 reads TGTGCCAGTAGATCCTCAGGGGGCGGCTATGGCTACACCTTC. Protein product: CASRSSGGGYGYTF.

The chain recombines TRBV5-1 with TRBJ2-3; 8 nucleotides line up with TRBD2. V was pared by 2 bases and J by 2 bases, with 7 bases of the junction left unmatched. The CDR3 totals 16 residues. Looked up from germline, CDR1 is SGHRS and CDR2 is YFSETQ. The CDR3 here is CASSLRAGGFTDTQYF. The DNA of the CDR3 is TGCGCCAGCAGCTTAAGGGCGGGGGGCTTCACAGATACGCAGTATTTT.

The V and J genes are TRBV5-1 and TRBJ1-2; tentatively, D is TRBD1 (5 bases). There are 15 residues in the CDR3. The germline V gene encodes CDR1 SGHRS and CDR2 YFSETQ. The V gene lost 1 base and the J gene lost 4 bases, with 14 bases spanning the gap. CDR3 DNA sequence: TGCGCCAGCAGCTTGTTCCCACAGGCTTCCTATGGCTACACCTTC. Protein sequence: CASSLFPQASYGYTF.

This chain joins TRBV6-5 and TRBJ2-7; TRBD2 aligns across 7 bases. The germline CDR1 and CDR2 sequences are MNHEY and SVGAGI. The trim removed 6 bases at V and 6 bases at J, leaving 11 bases unmatched. The CDR3 covers 14 residues. The DNA for the CDR3 is TGTGCCAGCAGCCGGGACTACTCTACGGGCGAGCAGTACTTC. It specifies CASSRDYSTGEQYF.

This rearrangement joins TRBV5-6 to TRBJ2-5, with 12 bases fitting TRBD2. The DNA end is more similar to TRBJ2-7, so the J call may be wrong. This CDR3 is 19 amino acids long. Germline V gene lookup returns CDR1 SGHDT and CDR2 YYEEEE. DNA of the CDR3: TGTGCCAGCAGCTCACCACTAGCGGGAGGAGATATAATAGCGTACGAGCAGTACTTC. It encodes CASSSPLAGGDIIAYEQYF.

This clone has a handful of counts. The chain uses TRBV5-1 and TRBJ2-3; TRBD2 is a possible D gene (5 bases). The germline gives CDR1 SGHRS, CDR2 YFSETQ. The CDR3 contains 15 residues. V gave up 0 bases and J gave up 2 bases, with 10 bases separating them. In DNA form, the CDR3 reads TGCGCCAGCAGCTTGGACGGCGGGTACACAGATACGCAGTATTTT. Translation: CASSLDGGYTDTQYF. Filled out from reference TRBV5-1 and TRBJ2-3, the complete variable domain reads KAGVTQTPRYLIKTRGQQVTLSCSPISGHRSVSWYQQTPGQGLQFLFEYFSETQRNKGNFPGRFSGRQFSNSRSEMNVSTLELGDSALYLCASSLDGGYTDTQYFGPGTRLTVL.

The chain has TRBV4-1 and TRBJ1-2, with 7 bases lining up with TRBD1. CDR3 length: 15 amino acids. Germline trimming cut 4 bases from V and 3 bases from J; bases unmatched to any gene: 8. Germline loops: CDR1 MGHRA, CDR2 YSYEKL. The CDR3 nucleotides are TGCGCCAGCAGCCCCTTCCAGGGGGTGGACTATGGCTACACCTTC. This sequence encodes CASSPFQGVDYGYTF.

CDR3 nucleotides: TGTGCCAGCAGCTTGGGTTCCAACTACAATGAGCAGTTCTTC. It is translated as CASSLGSNYNEQFF. The chain employs TRBV5-5 and TRBJ2-1; D unresolved. CDR1 SGHKS and CDR2 YYEKEE come from the germline V gene (reference sequence). Trimming shortened V by 0 bases and J by 3 bases, and 7 bases separated the two germline ends. The CDR3 is 14 residues long. The variable domain in full, completed from reference TRBV5-5 and TRBJ2-1, reads DAGVTQSPTHLIKTRGQQVTLRCSPISGHKSVSWYQQVLGQGPQFIFQYYEKEERGRGNFPDRFSARQFPNYSSELNVNALLLGDSALYLCASSLGSNYNEQFFGPGTRLTVL.